Shown below are 15 T cell receptor beta chains from a single sample sequenced in a study of T cell repertoires in cytomegalovirus infection. No antigens are known for them. TCRdb redid the calling of the reads with MiXCR, one entry per CDR3 protein. This table holds 360,000 or so distinct CDR3 sequences, about a third found once. The sample in question was cultured PBMCs, obtained from culture after CMV antigen stimulation. All receptors come from a human donor in good health (CMV status not recorded). Some clones in this sample may be carry-over from other donors' samples.

This clonotype was counted only a few times. The V gene is TRBV7-9, the J gene TRBJ2-1; no clear D gene. Germline CDR1 is SEHNR and CDR2 is FQNEAQ (reference sequence). V was cut by 0 bases and J by 10 bases, with 7 bases left in between. This CDR3 has 12 amino acids. In nucleotides, the CDR3 is TGTGCCAGCAGCTTAGCTAGAACCGAGCAGTTCTTC. Translation: CASSLARTEQFF. Full variable domain (outside the CDR3, taken from reference TRBV7-9 and TRBJ2-1): DTGVSQNPRHKITKRGQNVTFRCDPISEHNRLYWYRQTLGQGPEFLTYFQNEAQLEKSRLLSDRFSAERPKGSFSTLEIQRTEQGDSAMYLCASSLARTEQFFGPGTRLTVL.

The sample holds many counts of this clonotype. The rearrangement joins TRBV24-1 to TRBJ1-3; unclear D gene. Per germline, CDR1 KGHDR and CDR2 SFDVKD. This CDR3 comprises 17 residues. The V gene lost 5 bases and the J gene lost 0 bases, with 16 bases spanning the gap. The CDR3 DNA reads TGTGCCACCAGTGGTGAAGAGGAGAACAGCTCTGGAAACACCATATATTTT. Translating gives CATSGEEENSSGNTIYF.

The chain is built from TRBV7-2 and TRBJ1-6; no definite D call. Trimming took off 3 bases at V and 9 bases at J, with 3 bases between the two ends. The germline V gene has CDR1 SGHTA and CDR2 FQGNSA. The CDR3 has 11 residues. In DNA form, the CDR3 reads TGTGCCAGCAGCTTTTCTTCACCCCTCCACTTT. Protein: CASSFSSPLHF.

V usage is TRBV11-2 and J usage is TRBJ2-3, with D tentatively TRBD1 (6 bases). The CDR3 loop spans 12 amino acids. Germline CDR1 SGHAT, CDR2 FQNNGV. V was cut by 5 bases and J by 5 bases, with 8 bases left in between. CDR3 DNA sequence: TGTGCCAGCAGCGAGACAGGAGATACGCAGTATTTT. This sequence encodes CASSETGDTQYF.

This clonotype was observed a single time. The V call is TRBV28, the J call TRBJ1-4; no definite D call. The CDR3 is 15 residues long. Germline V gene data show CDR1 as MDHEN and CDR2 as SYDVKM. V shed 7 bases and J shed 0 bases, with 12 bases lying between them. DNA of the CDR3: TGTGCCAGCACTATCGCAGGTACAACTAATGAAAAACTGTTTTTT. Protein product: CASTIAGTTNEKLFF.

The chain has TRBV4-1 and TRBJ1-2; D gene uncertain. Trimming took 1 base from V and 4 from J, leaving 7 bases between them. This CDR3 region has 13 residues. Germline-derived CDR1 and CDR2 are MGHRA and YSYEKL. The CDR3 nucleotides are TGCGCCAGCAGCCAAGGAGTTCTCTATGGCTACACCTTC. This codes for CASSQGVLYGYTF.

The rearrangement uses TRBV28 and TRBJ2-1, with D uncertain. The CDR3 totals 17 residues. Germline V lookup: CDR1 MDHEN, CDR2 SYDVKM. The V end was cut by 5 bases, the J end by 3 bases, with 20 bases between. CDR3 amino acids: CASSPFRLGNYYNEQFF. In DNA form, the CDR3 reads TGTGCCAGCAGTCCTTTCCGGTTGGGGAACTACTACAATGAGCAGTTCTTC.

CDR3 DNA: TGTGCCAGCAGCTTATATTCAGGGCCAAACACCGGGGAGCTGTTTTTT. Amino acids: CASSLYSGPNTGELFF. The V and J genes are TRBV7-2 and TRBJ2-2, with a weak D call TRBD1 (5 bases). The CDR3 sequence is 16 residues long. V lost 2 bases and J 2 bases, leaving 12 bases between the germline ends. Germline V CDR1 and CDR2: SGHTA, FQGNSA.

V is TRBV7-2 and J is TRBJ2-5; D tentatively reads TRBD1 or TRBD2 (5 bases each). The length of the CDR3 is 13 residues. Germline CDR1 SGHTA, CDR2 FQGNSA. V lost 6 bases, J lost 4 bases, and 12 bases lay in between. For the CDR3, the DNA is TGTGCCAGCAGGAGGGGTAGGGGAGAGACCCAGTACTTC. Translation: CASRRGRGETQYF. The full variable domain, completed using reference TRBV7-2 and TRBJ2-5, is GAGVSQSPSNKVTEKGKDVELRCDPISGHTALYWYRQSLGQGLEFLIYFQGNSAPDKSGLPSDRFSAERTGGSVSTLTIQRTQQEDSAVYLCASRRGRGETQYFGPGTRLLVL.

This chain links TRBV27 with TRBJ2-2; D unresolved. Germline CDR1 reads MNHEY; CDR2 reads SMNVEV (reference sequence). Between the trimmed V and J ends, which lost 2 bases and 0 bases, there was a span of 13 bases. The CDR3 length is 17 residues. The CDR3, as DNA: TGTGCCAGCAGTTTAGTTCGGCAGGTCGCGAACACCGGGGAGCTGTTTTTT. Translating it yields CASSLVRQVANTGELFF.

In this sample, this clonotype turned up a few times. J is TRBJ1-2 and V is TRBV12-5; a possible D gene is TRBD1 (5 bases). The germline V gene has CDR1 LGHNT and CDR2 FRNRAP. The V end lost 7 bases, the J end lost 8 bases, and 17 bases lay between the germline ends. The CDR3 length is 13 residues. This CDR3 reads CASAPGAWGGYTF. CDR3 DNA sequence: TGTGCTAGTGCCCCCGGGGCCTGGGGGGGCTACACCTTC.

The rearrangement uses TRBV19 and TRBJ2-1; 10 nucleotides agree with TRBD2. Germline V CDR1 and CDR2: LNHDA, SQIVND (reference sequence). The CDR3 is 15 amino acids. J lost 5 bases, V lost 4 bases, and 5 bases had no gene match. The CDR3 DNA reads as TGTGCCAGTAGTAGCGGACTAGCGGTCCACAATGAGCAGTTCTTC. This codes for CASSSGLAVHNEQFF.

This clonotype showed up just a few times. This sequence joins TRBV15 and TRBJ2-7, with TRBD2 as a possible D gene (5 bases). Germline V lookup: CDR1 LNHNV, CDR2 YYDKDF (reference sequence). The CDR3 has 16 residues. V lost 1 base to trimming and J lost 0 bases, with 13 bases between them. The chain's CDR3 is CATSRGPTGSSYEQYF. In DNA, the CDR3 is TGTGCCACCAGCAGAGGACCGACGGGGAGCTCCTACGAGCAGTACTTC.

This chain links TRBV11-2 with TRBJ2-2; D remains ambiguous. Germline lookup yields CDR1 SGHAT and CDR2 FQNNGV. The V and J ends lost 1 base and 4 bases respectively, with 7 bases between them. The CDR3 is made up of 14 amino acids. This chain's CDR3 is CASSLVGTTGELFF. The CDR3 bases are TGTGCCAGCAGCTTAGTGGGAACCACCGGGGAGCTGTTTTTT. Variable domain in full (rest from reference TRBV11-2 and TRBJ2-2): EAGVAQSPRYKIIEKRQSVAFWCNPISGHATLYWYQQILGQGPKLLIQFQNNGVVDDSQLPKDRFSAERLKGVDSTLKIQPAKLEDSAVYLCASSLVGTTGELFFGEGSRLTVL.

On this clonotype: Given a much more abundant clone one base away, this may be a read error. This chain connects TRBV28 to TRBJ1-6; weak D call: TRBD1 (5 bases). The CDR3 extends over 14 amino acids. Germline CDR1 MDHEN, CDR2 SYDVKM. V lost 3 bases to trimming and J lost 8 bases, with 11 bases between them. This CDR3 reads CASSFGGRDSPLHF. The CDR3 nucleotides are TGTGCCAGCAGTTTCGGGGGGAGGGATTCACCCCTCCACTTT. The full variable domain, its missing parts supplied by reference TRBV28 and TRBJ1-6, is DVKVTQSSRYLVKRTGEKVFLECVQDMDHENMFWYRQDPGLGLRLIYFSYDVKMKEKGDIPEGYSVSREKKERFSLILESASTNQTSMYLCASSFGGRDSPLHFGNGTRLTVT.